The rows below give T cell receptor beta chains drawn from one sample of a study of OX40 agonist ivuxolimab in advanced cancers. Profiling relied on immunoSEQ multiplex PCR, and the TCRdb table lists in-frame clones only, not all of them. The repertoire holds around 76,000 clones, with around four fifths as singletons. The sample in question was CD4+ or CD8+ T cells sorted from blood, obtained in a trial of the OX40 agonist ivuxolimab. Receptor source: an adult with an advanced solid tumor such as melanoma, head and neck, liver or kidney cancer. The CDR3 runs from the conserved cysteine through the conserved F or W. A D gene is named only where the DNA matches it firmly. Clone size appears in some rows only: once, few, many, or a class for an expanded clone.

D gene,clone size,J gene,V gene,CDR3 protein,CDR3 DNA
TRBD2,once,TRBJ2-7,TRBV5-1,CASSVSGSTSSYEQYF,TGCGCCAGCAGCGTTAGCGGGAGTACCAGCTCCTACGAGCAGTACTTC
TRBD1,few,TRBJ1-5,TRBV27,CASRPGQVLVQPQHF,TGTGCCAGCCGACCAGGACAGGTTTTGGTTCAGCCCCAGCATTTT
TRBD2,NA,TRBJ2-5,TRBV30,CAWSLAGGSETQYF,TGTGCCTGGAGTTTAGCGGGAGGGTCTGAGACCCAGTACTTC
TRBD1,few,TRBJ1-2,TRBV19,CASSIPLSGTGYGYTF,TGTGCCAGTAGTATCCCTTTATCCGGGACAGGTTATGGCTACACCTTC
NA,NA,TRBJ1-2,TRBV7-9,CASSPRAGGTRTSGYTF,TGTGCCAGCAGCCCTAGGGCTGGGGGGACCCGGACGTCTGGCTACACCTTC
NA,NA,TRBJ2-5,TRBV7-6,CASSQGPTKGETQYF,TGTGCCAGCAGCCAGGGACCCACCAAAGGAGAGACCCAGTACTTC
NA,NA,TRBJ2-2,TRBV6-6,CASSVRGGTAGELFF,TGTGCCAGCAGCGTCCGAGGGGGAACGGCCGGGGAGCTGTTTTTT
NA,NA,TRBJ2-7,TRBV5-1,CASSFWAGSSYEQYF,TGCGCCAGCAGCTTCTGGGCTGGAAGCTCCTACGAGCAGTACTTC
NA,NA,TRBJ2-1,TRBV7-2,CASSFRRGNEQFF,TGTGCCAGCAGCTTCCGAAGGGGCAATGAGCAGTTCTTC
NA,NA,TRBJ1-4,TRBV4-2,CASSQELTGSNEKLFF,TGTGCCAGCAGCCAAGAGCTGACAGGTTCTAATGAAAAACTGTTTTTT
NA,NA,TRBJ1-3,TRBV4-3,CASSRWTTVGGAGNTIYF,TGCGCCAGCAGCCGGTGGACGACGGTCGGAGGGGCTGGAAACACCATATATTTT
NA,NA,TRBJ1-5,TRBV7-2,CASSLVGGAGQPQHF,TGTGCCAGCAGCTTAGTGGGGGGCGCAGGGCAGCCCCAGCATTTT
NA,NA,TRBJ1-1,TRBV6-5,CASSYRGRHTEAFF,TGTGCCAGCAGTTATCGCGGTCGCCACACTGAAGCTTTCTTT
NA,few,TRBJ1-1,TRBV28,CASTSGGADSEAFF,TGTGCCAGCACTTCCGGAGGGGCCGACAGTGAAGCTTTCTTT
NA,NA,TRBJ1-4,TRBV19,CASSDITSPYEKLFF,TGTGCCAGTAGTGATATAACGAGCCCCTATGAAAAACTGTTTTTT
NA,NA,TRBJ2-2,TRBV9,CASSVSAADTGELFF,TGTGCCAGCAGCGTATCGGCCGCGGACACCGGGGAGCTGTTTTTT
NA,NA,TRBJ1-3,TRBV27,CASSLSRDTVSGNTIYF,TGTGCCAGCAGTTTATCCAGGGACACAGTCTCTGGAAACACCATATATTTT
TRBD2,few,TRBJ2-2,TRBV5-1,CASSTNLAGNTGELFF,TGCGCCAGCAGCACGAATCTAGCGGGGAACACCGGGGAGCTGTTTTTT
NA,NA,TRBJ2-7,TRBV5-1,CASSLNPSVSSYEQYF,TGCGCCAGCAGCTTGAACCCTAGTGTAAGCTCCTACGAGCAGTACTTC
TRBD2,NA,TRBJ2-7,TRBV7-2,CASSLSGSENEQYF,TGTGCCAGCAGCTTAAGCGGGAGTGAGAACGAGCAGTACTTC
NA,NA,TRBJ2-7,TRBV29-1,CSALLARGQYF,TGCAGCGCCCTACTAGCTCGAGGGCAGTACTTC
TRBD1,NA,TRBJ1-2,TRBV30,CAWRRQGFGGYTF,TGTGCCTGGAGACGACAGGGGTTCGGTGGCTACACCTTC
NA,NA,TRBJ1-1,TRBV6-8,CASSYSSNTEAFF,TGTGCCAGCAGTTACTCGTCGAACACTGAAGCTTTCTTT
NA,NA,TRBJ1-4,TRBV7-3,CASSRGTGEKLFF,TGTGCCAGCAGTCGGGGGACTGGTGAAAAACTGTTTTTT
NA,NA,TRBJ1-6,TRBV6-1,CASRGTLSPLHF,TGTGCCAGCAGGGGGACCCTTTCACCCCTCCACTTT
NA,NA,TRBJ1-2,TRBV6-1,CASRYKESDYGYTF,TGTGCCAGCAGATATAAGGAGTCGGACTATGGCTACACCTTC
NA,NA,TRBJ1-1,TRBV25-1,CASSELNSNMNTEVFF,TGTGCCAGCAGTGAATTAAACAGCAATATGAACACTGAAGTTTTCTTT
NA,once,TRBJ1-1,TRBV10-3,CAISDPTRGRNTEAFF,TGTGCCATCAGTGATCCTACTCGGGGAAGGAACACTGAAGCTTTCTTT
NA,NA,TRBJ1-2,TRBV2,CASSRTGSNYGYTF,TGTGCCAGCAGTCGGACGGGATCGAACTATGGCTACACCTTC
TRBD2,NA,TRBJ2-6,TRBV19,CASSIPLAGGLSGANVLTF,TGTGCCAGTAGTATTCCCCTAGCGGGGGGCCTCTCTGGGGCCAACGTCCTGACTTTC
NA,NA,TRBJ1-1,TRBV25-1,CASSEEGYAFF,TGTGCCAGCAGTGAGGAAGGTTACGCTTTCTTT
TRBD2,few,TRBJ2-6,TRBV2,CASSARAGDLSGANVLTF,TGTGCCAGCAGTGCCCGGGCGGGGGACCTCTCTGGGGCCAACGTCCTGACTTTC
NA,NA,TRBJ2-1,TRBV6-5,CASRDLAKGNNEQFF,TGTGCCAGCAGAGACCTAGCGAAGGGGAACAATGAGCAGTTCTTC
TRBD1,NA,TRBJ1-1,TRBV7-2,CASSRGGGRGQSYYTEAFF,TGTGCCAGCAGCCGGGGAGGGGGCAGGGGGCAATCATACTACACTGAAGCTTTCTTT
NA,NA,TRBJ2-7,TRBV28,CASSSTGQSSYEQYF,TGTGCCAGCAGCTCGACCGGACAGAGCTCCTACGAGCAGTACTTC
NA,NA,TRBJ2-7,TRBV18,CASSPLQDSYEQYF,TGTGCCAGCTCACCACTGCAGGACAGCTACGAGCAGTACTTC
NA,medium-sized,TRBJ1-6,TRBV18,CASSPTAADGSPLHF,TGTGCCAGCTCACCTACCGCTGCTGATGGGTCACCCCTCCACTTT
NA,NA,TRBJ1-1,TRBV29-1,CSAPVLGNTEAFF,TGCAGCGCCCCAGTACTGGGGAACACTGAAGCTTTCTTT
TRBD1,once,TRBJ2-1,TRBV7-2,CASSLVVGTGGHEQFF,TGTGCCAGCAGCTTAGTGGTAGGGACAGGGGGGCATGAGCAGTTCTTC
NA,NA,TRBJ2-1,TRBV6-1,CASGSRSTFF,TGTGCCAGCGGGAGCAGGTCCACGTTCTTC
TRBD2,NA,TRBJ2-2,TRBV30,CAWSVLGGSDTGELFF,TGTGCCTGGAGTGTATTGGGCGGGAGCGACACCGGGGAGCTGTTTTTT
NA,NA,TRBJ2-1,TRBV7-2,CAIRERVKSEQFF,TGTGCCATCCGGGAGCGGGTCAAGAGTGAGCAGTTCTTC
NA,NA,TRBJ2-7,TRBV7-9,CASSLRARDSYEQYF,TGTGCCAGCAGCTTAAGAGCCAGGGACTCCTACGAGCAGTACTTC
TRBD1,NA,TRBJ1-5,TRBV6-1,CASSPRAGGLQPQHF,TGTGCCAGCAGTCCCCGGGCAGGGGGCCTCCAGCCCCAGCATTTT
NA,NA,TRBJ2-5,TRBV9,CASSVAVGVGETQYF,TGTGCCAGCAGCGTAGCGGTAGGGGTAGGAGAGACCCAGTACTTC
NA,few,TRBJ1-1,TRBV19,CASSTSRRSGGAFF,TGTGCCAGTAGTACCTCTCGGCGTTCGGGGGGAGCTTTCTTT
TRBD1,NA,TRBJ1-6,TRBV7-2,CASSLGTGYNSPLHF,TGTGCCAGCAGCTTGGGGACAGGCTATAATTCACCCCTCCACTTT